This note documents a single TCR beta chain sequence. Its cognate antigen is unknown. The isolated RNA, all of it, was reverse transcribed, so expressed TCRB transcripts were what got sequenced. Produced via immunoSEQ multiplex PCR; TCRdb's table is partial and in-frame only. The data hold 600,000 to 700,000 clones, with about an eighth observed a single time. V was clipped by 4 bases and J by 1 base, with 13 bases between them. From germline, CDR1 is MNHNS and CDR2 SASEGT. The CDR3 is made up of 16 amino acids. The sample is drawn from a study of beta chain features in type 1 diabetes. Study-level points and caveats: When VDJ junctions were examined, type 1 diabetes patients showed fewer insertions and more deletions. Cells with high TCR expression could be over-represented by cDNA sequencing. Among patients with Type 1 diabetes, TCRB CDR3s were moderately but significantly shorter in every one of the four CD4+ subsets.

One heparinised blood draw averaging roughly 100 mL was given by each donor. Sorting with CD45RO/CCR7/CD25/CD127/CD95/CD27 yielded naive, central memory, regulatory and stem-like memory CD4+ cells. The V and J genes are TRBV6-1 and TRBJ1-4, with TRBD1 as a possible D gene (5 bases). The receptor's source is a young man with type 1 diabetes. Material: naive CD4+ T cells from blood. The CDR3 nucleotides read TGTGCCAGCAGTGGACGGGGCGCTCAAACTAATGAAAAACTGTTTTTT. Its translation is CASSGRGAQTNEKLFF.